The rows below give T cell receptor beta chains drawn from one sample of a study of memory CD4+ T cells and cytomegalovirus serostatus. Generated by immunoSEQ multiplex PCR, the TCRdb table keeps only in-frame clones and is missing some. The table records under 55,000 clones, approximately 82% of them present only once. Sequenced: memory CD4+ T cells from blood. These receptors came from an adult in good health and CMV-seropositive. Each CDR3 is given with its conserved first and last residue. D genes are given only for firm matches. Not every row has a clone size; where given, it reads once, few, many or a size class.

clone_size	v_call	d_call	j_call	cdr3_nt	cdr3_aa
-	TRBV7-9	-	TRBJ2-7	TGTGCCAGCAGCTTAGGCGCGGGCAGGGGTCCCTTTGGGGACGAGCAGTACTTC	CASSLGAGRGPFGDEQYF
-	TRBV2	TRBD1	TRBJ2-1	TGTGCCAGCAGCGCTCGACAGGGGGCGCTGGGTGAGCAGTTCTTC	CASSARQGALGEQFF
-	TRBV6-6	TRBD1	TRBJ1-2	TGTGCCAGCAGTACCCGGGACAGGGTCTATGGCTACACCTTC	CASSTRDRVYGYTF
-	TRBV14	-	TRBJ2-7	TGTGCCAGCAGCCAAGATAGTTTGACGGACCGCTCCTACGAGCAGTACTTC	CASSQDSLTDRSYEQYF
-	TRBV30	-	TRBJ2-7	TGTGCCTGGAGTGTACCCTACCGGAACGAGCAGTACTTC	CAWSVPYRNEQYF
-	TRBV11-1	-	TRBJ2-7	TGTGCCAGCAGTCCCGGGACCCGGCGGTCCTACGAGCAGTACTTC	CASSPGTRRSYEQYF
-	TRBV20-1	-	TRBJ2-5	TGCAGTGCCCTAGGGGAGACCCAGTACTTC	CSALGETQYF
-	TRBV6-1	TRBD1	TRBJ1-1	TGTGCCAGCAGGACCCCGGACAGGGCGACTGAAGCTTTCTTT	CASRTPDRATEAFF
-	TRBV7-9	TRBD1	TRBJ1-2	TGTGCCAGCAGGGACAGGGGGCCCTATGGCTACACCTTC	CASRDRGPYGYTF
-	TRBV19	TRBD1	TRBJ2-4	TGTGCCAGTAGTGCATCGACAGGGGACAAAAACATTCAGTACTTC	CASSASTGDKNIQYF
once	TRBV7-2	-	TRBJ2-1	TGTGCCAGCAGCTTAGGAGGCTTCGGAGTTGAGCAGTTCTTC	CASSLGGFGVEQFF
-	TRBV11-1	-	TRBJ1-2	TGTGCCAGCAGCTTGAGGCAGCTTGTGGGCTACACCTTC	CASSLRQLVGYTF
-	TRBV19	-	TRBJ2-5	TGTGCCAGTAGTACGGGACGACTGAAGACCCAGTACTTC	CASSTGRLKTQYF
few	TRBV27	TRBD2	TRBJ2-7	TGTGCCAGCAGTTTTGTCGGGAGGGCCTGGAACGAGCAGTACTTC	CASSFVGRAWNEQYF
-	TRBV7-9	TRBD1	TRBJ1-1	TGTGCCAGCAAAAGAACAGGGGGCTCAATTGAAGCTTTCTTT	CASKRTGGSIEAFF
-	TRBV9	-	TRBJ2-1	TGTGCCAGCAGCGCCATGGACGGCTCCTACAATGAGCAGTTCTTC	CASSAMDGSYNEQFF
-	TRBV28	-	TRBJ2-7	TGTGCCAGCAGTTCAGAATACGAGCAGTACTTC	CASSSEYEQYF
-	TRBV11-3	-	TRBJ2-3	TGTGCCAGCAGCTTAGAAGGGGCGACAGATACGCAGTATTTT	CASSLEGATDTQYF
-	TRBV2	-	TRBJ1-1	TGTGCCAGCATAGACAGACCGCTAGGTACAGCTTTCTTT	CASIDRPLGTAFF
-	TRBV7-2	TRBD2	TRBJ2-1	TGTGCCAGCAGCTTAGCGCGGGGACTAGCGGGAGATGAGCAGTTCTTC	CASSLARGLAGDEQFF
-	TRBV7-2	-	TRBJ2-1	TGTGCCAGCAGCTTAAGGAGTAGGCTAGGGGAAGCCCAGTTCTTC	CASSLRSRLGEAQFF
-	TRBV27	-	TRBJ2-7	TGTGGGAAATCAAGACAGTCCTACGAGCAGTACTTC	CGKSRQSYEQYF
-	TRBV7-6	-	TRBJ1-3	TGTGCCAGCAGCTTAGCCCCCGCCGGAACCTCTGGAAACACCATATATTTT	CASSLAPAGTSGNTIYF
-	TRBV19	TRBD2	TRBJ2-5	TGTGCCAGTAGCACCGACCGGACTAGCGGGTTGGGGCGGGAGACCCAGTACTTC	CASSTDRTSGLGRETQYF
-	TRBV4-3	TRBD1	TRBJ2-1	TGCGCCAGCAGCCAAGGGATCGGGACAGGCTCCTACAATGAGCAGTTCTTC	CASSQGIGTGSYNEQFF
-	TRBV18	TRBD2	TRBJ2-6	TGTGCCAGCTCACCCCAACTAGCGGGAGTATCGGGGGCCAACGTCCTGACTTTC	CASSPQLAGVSGANVLTF
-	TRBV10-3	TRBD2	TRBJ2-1	TGTGCCATCAGTGAGGGCGGGAGCGTCGATGAGCAGTTCTTC	CAISEGGSVDEQFF
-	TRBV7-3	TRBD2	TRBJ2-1	TGTGCCAGCAGCCCCGATAGCGGGTTCTACAATGAGCAGTTCTTC	CASSPDSGFYNEQFF
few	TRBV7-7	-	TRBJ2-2	TGTGCTAGCAGCCCGGAGGGCCCGAGACGTACGGCGTACACCGGGGAGCTGTTTTTT	CASSPEGPRRTAYTGELFF
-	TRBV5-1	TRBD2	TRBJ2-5	TGCGCCAGCAGCCCCGGAGCGGGAGATGGTGAGACCCAGTACTTC	CASSPGAGDGETQYF
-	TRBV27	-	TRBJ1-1	TGTGCCAGCAGTCCGACGGGGGGGAACACTGAAGCTTTCTTT	CASSPTGGNTEAFF
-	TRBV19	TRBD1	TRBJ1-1	TGTGCCAGTAGTAGAACAGGGGCGATCTTGGAGAACACTGAAGCTTTCTTT	CASSRTGAILENTEAFF